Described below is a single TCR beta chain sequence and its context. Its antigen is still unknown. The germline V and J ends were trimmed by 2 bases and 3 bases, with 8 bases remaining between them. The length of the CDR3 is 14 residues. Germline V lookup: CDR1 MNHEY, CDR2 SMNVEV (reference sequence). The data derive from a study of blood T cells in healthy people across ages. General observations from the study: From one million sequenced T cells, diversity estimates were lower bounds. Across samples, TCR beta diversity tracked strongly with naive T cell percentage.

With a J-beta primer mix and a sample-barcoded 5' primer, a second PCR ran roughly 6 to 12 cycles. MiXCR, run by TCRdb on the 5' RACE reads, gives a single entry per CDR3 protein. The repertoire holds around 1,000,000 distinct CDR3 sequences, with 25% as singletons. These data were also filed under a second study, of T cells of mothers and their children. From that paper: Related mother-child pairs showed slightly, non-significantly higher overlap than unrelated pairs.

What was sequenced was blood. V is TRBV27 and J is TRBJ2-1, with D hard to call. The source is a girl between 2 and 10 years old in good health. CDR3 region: CASSLARNYNEQFF. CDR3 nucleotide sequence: TGTGCCAGCAGTTTAGCCAGAAACTACAATGAGCAGTTCTTC.